The sequence of this TCR beta chain was determined in a study of T cell responses to AZD1222 COVID-19 vaccine. Trimming took off 8 bases at V and 2 bases at J, with 11 bases between the two ends. Germline V gene data show CDR1 as SNHLY and CDR2 as FYNNEI. This CDR3 is built from 13 residues. Libraries were prepared by immunoSEQ multiplex PCR; TCRdb keeps only in-frame clonotypes and omits some of them. The sample has 98,000 or so clones, approximately 84% seen once. This specimen was peripheral blood, taken 28 days after the second AZD1222 dose. The sequence was collected from an adult who received the AZD1222 COVID-19 vaccine. The chain recombines TRBV2 with TRBJ2-3; maybe TRBD2 (5 bases). CDR3 coding DNA: TGTGCCAGCGCCCGGGGATACACAGATACGCAGTATTTT. This encodes CASARGYTDTQYF.